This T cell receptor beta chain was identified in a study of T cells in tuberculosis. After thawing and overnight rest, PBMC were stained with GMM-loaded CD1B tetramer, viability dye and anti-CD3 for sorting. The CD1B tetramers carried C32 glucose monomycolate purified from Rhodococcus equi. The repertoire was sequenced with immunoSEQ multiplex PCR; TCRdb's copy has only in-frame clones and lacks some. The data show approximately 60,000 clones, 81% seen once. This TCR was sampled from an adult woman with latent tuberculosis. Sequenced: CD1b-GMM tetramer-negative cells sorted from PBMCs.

The CDR3 DNA is TGCGCCAGCAGCTTGGCCGGGATAGGCACCGGGGAGCTGTTTTTT. Translating it yields CASSLAGIGTGELFF. The rearrangement uses TRBV5-1 and TRBJ2-2; D may be TRBD2 (5 bases). The ends were cut back, 0 bases at V and 4 bases at J, with 10 bases in the middle. The CDR3 sequence is 15 residues long. From germline, CDR1 is SGHRS and CDR2 YFSETQ. The variable domain in full, with the rest retrieved from reference TRBV5-1 and TRBJ2-2, is KAGVTQTPRYLIKTRGQQVTLSCSPISGHRSVSWYQQTPGQGLQFLFEYFSETQRNKGNFPGRFSGRQFSNSRSEMNVSTLELGDSALYLCASSLAGIGTGELFFGEGSRLTVL.